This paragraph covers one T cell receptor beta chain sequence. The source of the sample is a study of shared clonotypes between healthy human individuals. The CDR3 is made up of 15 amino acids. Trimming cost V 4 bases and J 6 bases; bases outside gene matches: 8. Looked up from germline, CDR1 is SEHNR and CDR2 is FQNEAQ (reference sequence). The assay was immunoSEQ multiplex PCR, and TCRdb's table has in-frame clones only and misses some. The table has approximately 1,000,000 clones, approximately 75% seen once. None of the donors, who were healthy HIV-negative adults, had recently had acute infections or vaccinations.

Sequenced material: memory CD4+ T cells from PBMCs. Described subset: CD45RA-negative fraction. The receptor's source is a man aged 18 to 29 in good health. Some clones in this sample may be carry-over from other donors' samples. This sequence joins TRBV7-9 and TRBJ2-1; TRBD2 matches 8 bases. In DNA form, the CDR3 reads TGTGCCAGCAGCTACATTGGACTAGCCTTCAATGAGCAGTTCTTC. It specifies CASSYIGLAFNEQFF.